Each of the 32 T cell receptor beta chains below was sequenced from the same sample in a study of beta chain features in type 1 diabetes. Study-level findings and limits: A moderate, significant TCRB CDR3 shortening appeared in type 1 diabetes across four CD4+ subsets.

These receptors have no known antigen. The sequenced template was cDNA made from the entire isolated RNA. Method: immunoSEQ multiplex PCR; TCRdb's copy keeps in-frame clones and lacks some. The sample carries 600,000 to 700,000 clones, over 10% recorded once. The material sequenced was naive CD4+ T cells from blood. These receptors all come from a man in his late teens or twenties with type 1 diabetes.

The gene calls are TRBV30 and TRBJ2-7; TRBD2 matches at 7 bases. Germline trimming cut 1 base from V and 4 bases from J; bases unmatched to any gene: 10. This CDR3 is 15 amino acids long. In germline, CDR1 is GTSNPN, CDR2 SVGIG (reference sequence). Written as DNA, the CDR3 is TGTGCCTGGAGTGCCGAGGCTAGCGGCAGGTACGAGCAGTACTTC. It is translated as CAWSAEASGRYEQYF.

This rearrangement joins TRBV4-2 to TRBJ1-1, with D hard to call. CDR1 and CDR2 (germline): LGHNA, YNFKEQ. The CDR3 has 13 residues. The germline V and J ends were trimmed by 0 bases and 5 bases, with 7 bases remaining between them. The CDR3 spells CASSQEGETEAFF. The CDR3, as DNA: TGTGCCAGCAGCCAAGAGGGAGAAACTGAAGCTTTCTTT.

V usage is TRBV29-1 and J usage is TRBJ1-2; D is perhaps TRBD1 (6 bases). The CDR3 has 11 residues. Trimming cost V 7 bases and J 8 bases, with 14 bases left between them. Germline CDR1 is SQVTM and CDR2 is ANQGSEA. The CDR3 DNA is TGCAGCGGGGGACATCCTGACGGCTACACCTTC. It codes for CSGGHPDGYTF. The whole variable domain, remainder taken from reference TRBV29-1 and TRBJ1-2, is SAVISQKPSRDICQRGTSLTIQCQVDSQVTMMFWYRQQPGQSLTLIATANQGSEATYESGFVIDKFPISRPNLTFSTLTVSNMSPEDSSIYLCSGGHPDGYTFGSGTRLTVV.

This clone was observed a few times. This sequence joins TRBV7-2 and TRBJ1-1; 7 bases fit TRBD1. This CDR3 has 14 amino acids. The V gene end was trimmed by 4 bases and the J gene end by 0 bases; junction bases not matched to a gene: 2. From germline, CDR1 is SGHTA and CDR2 FQGNSA. The CDR3 nucleotides read TGTGCCAGCAGCTCCGGGACAGTGAACACTGAAGCTTTCTTT. Its protein product is CASSSGTVNTEAFF.

The chain links TRBV9 to TRBJ1-5; weak D call: TRBD1 (5 bases). Trimming removed 2 bases at V and 1 base at J, with 10 bases between. This CDR3 contains 15 residues. Germline V lookup: CDR1 SGDLS, CDR2 YYNGEE. CDR3 DNA: TGTGCCAGCAGCGTCGGGGACGGGAGCAATCAGCCCCAGCATTTT. Translated: CASSVGDGSNQPQHF. The full variable domain, rest sourced from reference TRBV9 and TRBJ1-5, is DSGVTQTPKHLITATGQRVTLRCSPRSGDLSVYWYQQSLDQGLQFLIQYYNGEERAKGNILERFSAQQFPDLHSELNLSSLELGDSALYFCASSVGDGSNQPQHFGDGTRLSIL.

This clone has just a few counts. The genes are TRBV28 and TRBJ2-7, with D perhaps matching TRBD1 or TRBD2 (5 bases each). The CDR3 has 13 amino acids. Trimming pared 2 bases from V and 4 bases from J, leaving 9 bases between. The V gene's germline CDR1 is MDHEN and CDR2 SYDVKM. The CDR3 sequence is CASSLLGEYEQYF. In DNA, the CDR3 is TGTGCCAGCAGTTTACTAGGGGAGTACGAGCAGTACTTC.

Only a few counts were recorded for this clone. The chain couples TRBV19 to TRBJ1-1; D not certain. The CDR3 length is 14 residues. V was cut by 5 bases and J by 0 bases, with 10 bases left in between. Germline V gene lookup returns CDR1 LNHDA and CDR2 SQIVND (reference sequence). Here the CDR3 reads CASSPNSLNTEAFF. The CDR3 nucleotides are TGTGCCAGTAGTCCCAACTCCTTGAACACTGAAGCTTTCTTT.

This sequence joins TRBV7-9 and TRBJ2-7; D unresolved. CDR1 is SEHNR, CDR2 FQNEAQ, per germline (reference sequence). With 5 bases removed from V and 2 bases from J, the gap between germline ends came to 13 bases. CDR3 length: 14 amino acids. The CDR3 is CASSDTTVTYEQYF. CDR3 DNA: TGTGCCAGCAGCGACACGACGGTAACCTACGAGCAGTACTTC.

This clone has only a few counts. This sequence joins TRBV14 and TRBJ2-5; unclear D gene. This CDR3 is 12 amino acids long. V was trimmed by 4 bases and J by 2 bases, leaving 5 bases between them. Per germline, CDR1 SGHDN and CDR2 FVKESK. This chain's CDR3 is CASSRLQETQYF. DNA of the CDR3: TGTGCCAGCAGCCGACTGCAAGAGACCCAGTACTTC.

This chain uses TRBV20-1 with TRBJ2-7; D is ambiguous. Germline V CDR1 and CDR2: DFQATT, SNEGSKA (reference sequence). The CDR3 loop spans 10 amino acids. V dropped 6 bases and J dropped 5 bases, with 8 bases sitting between them. CDR3 sequence: CSAGRDEQYF. In nucleotides, the CDR3 is TGCAGTGCCGGTCGGGACGAGCAGTACTTC.

This clone was observed a few times. The chain is built from TRBV4-2 and TRBJ1-1, with D perhaps matching TRBD1 (5 bases). Per the germline V gene, CDR1 is LGHNA and CDR2 is YNFKEQ. This CDR3 has 15 residues. Trimming stripped 1 base from V and 0 bases from J, with 9 bases between. CDR3 in DNA: TGTGCCAGCAGCCAAGTAGCAGGGCTGAACACTGAAGCTTTCTTT. It encodes CASSQVAGLNTEAFF.

The chain has TRBV25-1 and TRBJ2-2; D is unresolved. Germline V gene lookup returns CDR1 MGHDK and CDR2 SYGVNS. Trimming cost V 4 bases and J 6 bases, with 15 bases left between them. The CDR3 covers 15 residues. The CDR3 DNA is TGTGCCAGCAGTGGGCGGCTCGCACCGGCCGGGGAGCTGTTTTTT. Protein product: CASSGRLAPAGELFF. Combining the CDR3 with reference TRBV25-1 and TRBJ2-2 gives the whole variable domain EADIYQTPRYLVIGTGKKITLECSQTMGHDKMYWYQQDPGMELHLIHYSYGVNSTEKGDLSSESTVSRIRTEHFPLTLESARPSHTSQYLCASSGRLAPAGELFFGEGSRLTVL.

The chain employs TRBV16 and TRBJ1-4; TRBD1 matches 7 bases. V shed 4 bases, J shed 3 bases, and the junction held 5 bases outside the gene matches. From germline, CDR1 is KGHSY and CDR2 FQNENV. The CDR3 loop spans 15 amino acids. Here the CDR3 DNA reads TGTGCCAGCAGCCTTCCGGGACAGCCTAATGAAAAACTGTTTTTT. It translates to CASSLPGQPNEKLFF.

The chain has TRBV7-8 and TRBJ1-6; TRBD1 matches 7 bases. Germline CDR1 reads SGHVS; CDR2 reads FQNEAQ. The CDR3 totals 15 residues. The junction had 7 bases not matched to a gene; V was cut back by 5 bases and J by 6 bases. Here the CDR3 DNA reads TGTGCCAGCAGCGCCTCCCGGGACAGTAATTCACCCCTCCACTTT. Its protein is CASSASRDSNSPLHF.

V and J are TRBV30 and TRBJ1-6; 7 bases fit TRBD1. CDR1 GTSNPN and CDR2 SVGIG come from the germline V gene (reference sequence). The CDR3 runs to 15 residues. J was trimmed by 6 bases and V by 4 bases; bases with no gene match: 9. This CDR3 is CAWTHSGTANSPLHF. CDR3 bases: TGTGCCTGGACCCACTCCGGGACAGCTAATTCACCCCTCCACTTT.

This clone was detected a few times. The J gene is TRBJ2-1, the V gene TRBV5-1; D ambiguous. V lost 0 bases, J lost 1 base, and 5 bases lay in between. The germline V gene encodes CDR1 SGHRS and CDR2 YFSETQ. This CDR3 contains 14 residues. The CDR3, as DNA: TGCGCCAGCAGCTTGGAACAGTCCTACAATGAGCAGTTCTTC. Translation gives CASSLEQSYNEQFF.

This clone has only a few counts. This CDR3 reads CASSPAGLAGQETQYF. The DNA of the CDR3 is TGTGCCAGCAGCCCTGCCGGGCTAGCGGGGCAAGAGACCCAGTACTTC. V is TRBV7-8 and J is TRBJ2-5; 9 bases agree with TRBD2. The trim removed 5 bases at V and 2 bases at J, leaving 9 bases unmatched. The CDR3 is made up of 16 amino acids. Germline V CDR1 and CDR2: SGHVS, FQNEAQ. Variable domain in full (rest from reference TRBV7-8 and TRBJ2-5): GAGVSQSPRYKVAKRGQDVALRCDPISGHVSLFWYQQALGQGPEFLTYFQNEAQLDKSGLPSDRFFAERPEGSVSTLKIQRTQQEDSAVYLCASSPAGLAGQETQYFGPGTRLLVL.

The rearrangement uses TRBV6-5 and TRBJ1-6; D may be TRBD1 (5 bases). Per germline, CDR1 MNHEY and CDR2 SVGAGI. The CDR3 extends over 14 amino acids. The V gene lost 5 bases and the J gene lost 10 bases, with 15 bases spanning the gap. In DNA, the CDR3 is TGTGCCAGCAGTGCGGGCAGGGTGGTATCACCCCTCCACTTT. This codes for CASSAGRVVSPLHF.

This clone was counted a few times. The rearrangement uses TRBV7-2 and TRBJ1-3; the D is unclear. The CDR3 runs 15 residues. Per the germline V gene, CDR1 is SGHTA and CDR2 is FQGNSA. V lost 5 bases, J lost 0 bases, and 11 bases lay in between. The CDR3 loop is CASSPPGVSGNTIYF. The CDR3 DNA reads as TGTGCCAGCAGCCCCCCTGGAGTCTCTGGAAACACCATATATTTT.

This clone was observed a handful of times. The rearrangement links TRBV30 to TRBJ2-5; unclear D gene. The V end was cut by 4 bases, the J end by 7 bases, with 13 bases between. CDR1 GTSNPN and CDR2 SVGIG come from the germline V gene (reference sequence). This CDR3 contains 12 residues. CDR3 residues: CAWTGPWGTQYF. The CDR3 DNA sequence: TGTGCCTGGACCGGGCCCTGGGGGACCCAGTACTTC.

The chain is built from TRBV7-9 and TRBJ2-1; maybe TRBD1 (5 bases). The CDR3 loop spans 13 amino acids. Trimming took off 1 base at V and 4 bases at J, with 5 bases between the two ends. Germline V gives CDR1 SEHNR, CDR2 FQNEAQ (reference sequence). The CDR3 reads CASSLGTYNEQFF. The DNA for the CDR3 is TGTGCCAGCAGCTTAGGGACATACAATGAGCAGTTCTTC.

V is TRBV6-5 and J is TRBJ2-7; TRBD1 or TRBD2 may be the D gene (6 bases each). CDR1 and CDR2 from the germline V gene are MNHEY and SVGAGI. The CDR3 spans 15 residues. V lost 5 bases and J 3 bases, leaving 17 bases between the germline ends. The CDR3 nucleotides read TGTGCCAGCAGTGGCCGCTTCGGGGGCGGCTACGAGCAGTACTTC. Translating gives CASSGRFGGGYEQYF.

J is TRBJ2-7 and V is TRBV5-1; D gene uncertain. Germline values: CDR1 SGHRS, CDR2 YFSETQ. This CDR3 contains 12 residues. V was cut by 2 bases and J by 3 bases, with 6 bases left in between. The CDR3 nucleotides are TGCGCCAGCAGCTTTGACGTCTACGAGCAGTACTTC. As protein: CASSFDVYEQYF.

With regard to this clone: Other DNA sequences from this sample encode an identical CDR3 as well. The J gene is TRBJ1-2, the V gene TRBV28; D not certain. Germline-derived CDR1 and CDR2 are MDHEN and SYDVKM. The CDR3 runs to 11 residues. V lost 4 bases and J 2 bases, leaving 2 bases between the germline ends. In nucleotides, the CDR3 is TGTGCCAGCAGTTCCAACTATGGCTACACCTTC. Its translation: CASSSNYGYTF.

Concerning this clone: This sample includes further DNA sequences coding for the same CDR3. The J gene is TRBJ2-3, the V gene TRBV25-1; D is ambiguous. The CDR3 totals 11 residues. Germline V gives CDR1 MGHDK, CDR2 SYGVNS. The V end was cut by 6 bases, the J end by 4 bases, with 5 bases between. As DNA, the CDR3 is TGTGCCAGCAGCCCGGCAGATACGCAGTATTTT. This gives the protein CASSPADTQYF.

V and J are TRBV4-1 and TRBJ2-7; 7 positions agree with TRBD1. The V and J ends lost 2 bases and 5 bases, in that order; junction bases with no gene match: 12. Looked up from germline, CDR1 is MGHRA and CDR2 is YSYEKL. The CDR3 totals 16 residues. CDR3 sequence: CASSQSRQGSLNEQYF. CDR3 nucleotides: TGCGCCAGCAGCCAATCCCGACAGGGTAGTTTGAACGAGCAGTACTTC.

This clone was counted only a few times. V gene TRBV15 combines with J gene TRBJ1-1; tentatively, D is TRBD1 (6 bases). Looked up from germline, CDR1 is LNHNV and CDR2 is YYDKDF (reference sequence). Trimming left V 3 bases short and J 7 bases short, with 15 bases between. The CDR3 consists of 14 residues. The DNA of the CDR3 is TGTGCCACCAGCAGTGAATCCGGGACAATTGAAGCTTTCTTT. Residues: CATSSESGTIEAFF.

V and J are TRBV15 and TRBJ1-2; D unresolved. V was shortened by 0 bases and J by 6 bases, with 11 bases between the two germline ends. The germline CDR1 and CDR2 sequences are LNHNV and YYDKDF (reference sequence). The CDR3 has 14 amino acids. CDR3 protein: CATSRDRRDDGYTF. Here the CDR3 DNA reads TGTGCCACCAGCAGAGATAGGAGGGATGATGGCTACACCTTC.

The chain has TRBV6-5 and TRBJ1-2; 7 positions match TRBD1. V lost 2 bases to trimming and J lost 8 bases; unmatched junction nucleotides: 8. The V gene's germline CDR1 is MNHEY and CDR2 SVGAGI. This CDR3 comprises 14 residues. The CDR3 sequence is CASSYPDRSGGYTF. In nucleotides, the CDR3 is TGTGCCAGCAGTTACCCGGACAGGTCTGGGGGCTACACCTTC.

This clone came up a few times. Other DNA sequences in this sample translate to the same CDR3. The chain employs TRBV7-9 and TRBJ2-7; the D gene is possibly TRBD2 (5 bases). There are 12 residues in the CDR3. V lost 5 bases and J 5 bases, leaving 10 bases between the germline ends. CDR1 and CDR2 from the germline V gene are SEHNR and FQNEAQ (reference sequence). The CDR3 region has the DNA TGTGCCAGCAGCCTTGAGGGTGACGAGCAGTACTTC. Translating gives CASSLEGDEQYF.

The chain joins TRBV29-1 to TRBJ2-7; 12 nucleotides agree with TRBD1. CDR1 SQVTM and CDR2 ANQGSEA come from the germline V gene. The CDR3 loop spans 14 amino acids. V was clipped by 4 bases and J by 6 bases; unmatched bases: 7. The CDR3 DNA sequence: TGCAGCGTTGCGGGACAGGGGGCGCGAAGCGAGCAGTACTTC. Translation: CSVAGQGARSEQYF.

This clone has just a few counts. Additional DNA sequences in this sample encode the identical CDR3. This rearrangement joins TRBV18 to TRBJ1-1; perhaps TRBD1 as D (5 bases). The ends were cut back, 3 bases at V and 2 bases at J, with 10 bases in the middle. Germline V lookup: CDR1 KGHSH, CDR2 LQKENI. The CDR3 has 14 residues. The CDR3 region is CASSPAGGNTEAFF. CDR3 sequence (DNA): TGTGCCAGCTCACCTGCGGGGGGTAACACTGAAGCTTTCTTT.